These 15 T cell receptor beta chains share one sample of origin, sequenced in a study of graft-versus-host responses after intestinal transplantation. No antigens are known for them. The data were produced by immunoSEQ multiplex PCR, yet TCRdb's version contains in-frame clones alone and is incomplete. The sample records about 130,000 clones, around 90% being singletons. The sample in question was unstimulated CD4+ T cells sorted from spleen or lymph node cells, obtained before intestinal transplant. Source of these receptors: a human donor who received an intestinal transplant.

This clone has only one observation. V usage is TRBV27 and J usage is TRBJ2-7; 7 bases are a match to TRBD2. The trim removed 6 bases at V and 7 bases at J, leaving 15 bases unmatched. Germline CDR1 is MNHEY and CDR2 is SMNVEV (reference sequence). There are 15 residues in the CDR3. The CDR3 region has the DNA TGTGCCAGCAGCTCGTGGGAGGGAGCCCAATTAGAGCAGTACTTC. Amino acids: CASSSWEGAQLEQYF.

The V and J genes are TRBV6-6 and TRBJ2-2, with 11 nucleotides matching TRBD2. This CDR3 has 16 amino acids. Germline trimming cut 2 bases from V and 6 bases from J; bases unmatched to any gene: 5. Germline values: CDR1 MNHNY, CDR2 SVGAGI (reference sequence). CDR3 DNA: TGTGCCAGCAGTTACCCGGGACTAGCGGAACCCGGGGAGCTGTTTTTT. It specifies CASSYPGLAEPGELFF.

V and J are TRBV7-2 and TRBJ2-5, with 7 bases that match TRBD1. V shed 0 bases and J 2 bases; nucleotides not matched to a gene: 3. Germline V gene data show CDR1 as SGHTA and CDR2 as FQGNSA. The CDR3 consists of 15 residues. Here the CDR3 DNA reads TGTGCCAGCAGCTTAGCGGGACAGCCTCAAGAGACCCAGTACTTC. Translated, it gives CASSLAGQPQETQYF.

The chain carries TRBV9 and TRBJ2-5; D possibly corresponds to TRBD1 (5 bases). Germline V gives CDR1 SGDLS, CDR2 YYNGEE. The V end lost 4 bases, the J end lost 2 bases, and 12 bases lay between the germline ends. The CDR3 runs 14 residues. The CDR3 reads CASSTRQTQETQYF. The CDR3 nucleotides are TGTGCCAGCAGCACCCGACAGACTCAAGAGACCCAGTACTTC.

This chain joins TRBV5-4 and TRBJ2-2, with 8 nucleotides matching TRBD2. The V segment lost 0 bases and the J segment 4 bases; nucleotides outside the gene matches: 5. CDR1 SGHNT and CDR2 YYREEE come from the germline V gene (reference sequence). This CDR3 has 16 amino acids. The CDR3 is CASSLGGLGGTGELFF. The CDR3 DNA sequence: TGTGCCAGCAGCTTGGGGGGACTAGGCGGCACCGGGGAGCTGTTTTTT.

The table lists this clone with a count of one. The chain joins TRBV28 to TRBJ1-5; TRBD1 might be the D (5 bases). Germline loops: CDR1 MDHEN, CDR2 SYDVKM. V lost 6 bases to trimming and J lost 7 bases, with 16 bases between them. This CDR3 comprises 14 residues. CDR3 sequence reads: CASSFTGPRQPQHF. CDR3 in DNA: TGTGCCAGCAGCTTTACAGGTCCCAGGCAGCCCCAGCATTTT.

This chain connects TRBV27 to TRBJ2-7; D is ambiguous. V lost 2 bases, J lost 6 bases, and 8 bases lay in between. The CDR3 totals 12 residues. Looked up from germline, CDR1 is MNHEY and CDR2 is SMNVEV (reference sequence). CDR3 sequence: CASSLKNREQYF. CDR3 coding DNA: TGTGCCAGCAGTTTAAAGAATCGCGAGCAGTACTTC.

The V call is TRBV7-2, the J call TRBJ2-1; 13 bases match TRBD2. After removal of 5 bases from V and 11 bases from J, the junction contained 6 bases not matched to a gene. From germline, CDR1 is SGHTA and CDR2 FQGNSA. The CDR3 runs to 14 residues. The chain's CDR3 is CASSHGLAGAKQFF. Here the CDR3 DNA reads TGTGCCAGCAGCCACGGACTAGCGGGAGCAAAGCAGTTCTTC.

The J gene is TRBJ2-7, the V gene TRBV5-1, with 9 positions matching TRBD2. The germline V gene has CDR1 SGHRS and CDR2 YFSETQ. The trim removed 4 bases at V and 2 bases at J, leaving 1 base unmatched. CDR3 length: 13 amino acids. In nucleotides, the CDR3 is TGCGCCAGCAGCACTAGCGGGCCCTACGAGCAGTACTTC. Protein product: CASSTSGPYEQYF.

V usage is TRBV28 and J usage is TRBJ1-5; possible D gene TRBD1, 6 bases. V lost 8 bases, J lost 7 bases, and 18 bases lay in between. Germline V CDR1 and CDR2: MDHEN, SYDVKM. CDR3 size: 14 residues. Here the CDR3 reads CASYPQGGGQPQHF. CDR3 nucleotides: TGTGCCAGCTACCCACAGGGAGGAGGACAGCCCCAGCATTTT.

V and J are TRBV4-2 and TRBJ1-1; D uncertain. There are 16 residues in the CDR3. Per germline, CDR1 LGHNA and CDR2 YNFKEQ. The germline V and J ends were trimmed by 7 bases and 0 bases, with 18 bases remaining between them. This CDR3 reads CASTGSSTAVNTEAFF. The CDR3 bases are TGTGCCAGCACGGGAAGCAGTACGGCCGTGAACACTGAAGCTTTCTTT.

This chain joins TRBV23-1 and TRBJ1-5; D call uncertain. TRBV23-1 belongs to the ORF category, with a function that is uncertain. This CDR3 comprises 12 residues. The V and J ends lost 4 bases and 8 bases respectively, with 9 bases between them. DNA for the CDR3: TGCGCCAGCAGTCCCCTTAGGGAGCCCCAGCATTTT. Residues: CASSPLREPQHF.

The V gene is TRBV6-5, the J gene TRBJ1-3, with TRBD1 as a possible D gene (5 bases). Germline values: CDR1 MNHEY, CDR2 SVGAGI. CDR3 length equals 11 residues. Trimming shortened V by 0 bases and J by 12 bases, and 6 bases separated the two germline ends. This chain's CDR3 is CASSYSGRIYF. The CDR3, as DNA: TGTGCCAGCAGTTACTCGGGACGCATATATTTT.

The chain has TRBV19 and TRBJ1-5; D perhaps matches TRBD1 (5 bases). Germline CDR1 reads LNHDA; CDR2 reads SQIVND (reference sequence). The CDR3 length is 13 residues. V shed 5 bases and J shed 4 bases, with 9 bases lying between them. The CDR3 sequence: CASSAGWNQPQHF. The CDR3 region has the DNA TGTGCCAGTAGTGCAGGGTGGAATCAGCCCCAGCATTTT.

The V call is TRBV4-1, the J call TRBJ2-7; tentative D call: TRBD1 (5 bases). Per the germline V gene, CDR1 is MGHRA and CDR2 is YSYEKL. The CDR3 runs 14 residues. The V end lost 3 bases, the J end lost 2 bases, and 11 bases lay between the germline ends. The CDR3 reads CASSHYDSTYEQYF. The CDR3 bases are TGCGCCAGCAGCCACTACGACAGCACCTACGAGCAGTACTTC.